This is a list of T cell receptor beta chains from one sample in a study of shared clonotypes between healthy human individuals. The method was immunoSEQ multiplex PCR; TCRdb's version includes in-frame clones alone and lacks a portion of them. Here the sample spans about 2.2 million clones, about 94% being singletons. The sequencing input was naive CD8+ T cells from PBMCs. These receptors came from a man between 18 and 29 years old in good health. Some clones in this sample may be carry-over from other donors' samples. Each CDR3 is given with its conserved first and last residue. D genes are given only for firm matches. For some rows the clone size is stated as once, few or many, or as a class when expanded; others skip it.

J	V	size	D	CDR3	DNA
TRBJ1-2	TRBV7-8	.	.	CASSQMGDSYGYTF	TGTGCCAGCAGTCAGATGGGGGACTCCTATGGCTACACCTTC
TRBJ2-2	TRBV9	.	.	CASSASGAPGELFF	TGTGCCAGCAGCGCCTCGGGAGCCCCCGGGGAGCTGTTTTTT
TRBJ2-7	TRBV27	.	.	CASSPDPSYEQYF	TGTGCCAGCAGTCCCGACCCCTCCTACGAGCAGTACTTC
TRBJ2-1	TRBV7-8	.	TRBD2	CASSSLAGAGLDNEQFF	TGTGCCAGCAGTTCCCTAGCGGGAGCGGGGTTGGACAATGAGCAGTTCTTC
TRBJ2-1	TRBV9	.	TRBD2	CASSPSGRVGPYNEQFF	TGTGCCAGCAGCCCTAGCGGGAGAGTCGGGCCCTACAATGAGCAGTTCTTC
TRBJ1-4	TRBV6-1	.	.	CASSEVQGNQDEKLFF	TGTGCCAGCAGTGAGGTACAGGGTAATCAGGATGAAAAACTGTTTTTT
TRBJ1-2	TRBV19	.	.	CASTVGDGYTF	TGTGCCAGTACGGTCGGCGATGGCTACACCTTC
TRBJ2-3	TRBV13	.	TRBD2	CASSLGLAGPVDTQYF	TGTGCCAGCAGCTTAGGGCTAGCGGGACCCGTAGATACGCAGTATTTT
TRBJ2-7	TRBV4-2	.	.	CASSQGLGSESYEQYF	TGTGCCAGCAGCCAAGGACTGGGATCCGAGTCCTACGAGCAGTACTTC
TRBJ2-1	TRBV19	.	TRBD1	CASTGQGTDEQFF	TGTGCCAGTACGGGACAGGGGACCGATGAGCAGTTCTTC
TRBJ2-1	TRBV15	.	.	CATSRTSSSYNEQFF	TGTGCCACCAGCAGGACGTCGAGCTCCTACAATGAGCAGTTCTTC
TRBJ2-2	TRBV7-6	.	TRBD2	CASSYSGRATGELFF	TGTGCCAGCAGCTACAGCGGGAGGGCCACCGGGGAGCTGTTTTTT
TRBJ1-6	TRBV27	.	.	CASSPLGRGSGANSPLHF	TGTGCCAGCAGTCCCCTCGGTAGGGGGTCAGGCGCTAATTCACCCCTCCACTTT
TRBJ1-5	TRBV28	.	.	CASNQRESNQPQHF	TGTGCCAGCAATCAGAGAGAAAGCAATCAGCCCCAGCATTTT
TRBJ2-7	TRBV4-1	once	.	CASSPQPQDQSYEQYF	TGCGCCAGCAGCCCTCAGCCGCAGGACCAGTCCTACGAGCAGTACTTC
TRBJ2-7	TRBV27	once	TRBD2	CASTPAAGGPGYEQYF	TGTGCCAGCACCCCTGCGGCGGGAGGGCCTGGATACGAGCAGTACTTC
TRBJ2-3	TRBV7-3	.	TRBD2	CASSSLAGKTDTQYF	TGTGCCAGCAGCTCCTTAGCGGGAAAGACAGATACGCAGTATTTT
TRBJ1-1	TRBV7-9	.	.	CASTVGGTEAFF	TGTGCCAGCACCGTCGGGGGCACTGAAGCTTTCTTT
TRBJ2-1	TRBV9	.	.	CASSSDDNEQFF	TGTGCCAGCAGCTCGGATGATAATGAGCAGTTCTTC
TRBJ2-3	TRBV9	.	TRBD2	CASSTSGTSTDTQYF	TGTGCCAGCAGTACTAGCGGGACTAGCACAGATACGCAGTATTTT
TRBJ2-1	TRBV9	.	TRBD2	CASSAPIQGGNEQFF	TGTGCCAGCAGCGCCCCAATTCAGGGAGGGAATGAGCAGTTCTTC
TRBJ2-1	TRBV2	.	.	CASSELSSSSYNEQFF	TGTGCCAGCAGTGAATTAAGTTCCAGCTCCTACAATGAGCAGTTCTTC
TRBJ2-1	TRBV7-8	.	.	CASSSVWDNEQFF	TGTGCCAGCAGCTCGGTATGGGACAATGAGCAGTTCTTC
TRBJ1-1	TRBV11-2	.	TRBD1	CASSGPGQGKPEAFF	TGTGCCAGCAGCGGACCGGGACAGGGAAAGCCTGAAGCTTTCTTT
TRBJ2-1	TRBV11-2	.	TRBD2	CASSGAGLAGHNEQFF	TGTGCCAGCAGCGGAGCGGGACTAGCGGGGCACAATGAGCAGTTCTTC
TRBJ2-1	TRBV2	few	.	CASNVVLNNEQFF	TGTGCCAGCAATGTTGTCCTCAACAATGAGCAGTTCTTC
TRBJ1-1	TRBV6-4	.	TRBD1	CASSDSRGRQTEAFF	TGTGCCAGCAGTGACTCGAGGGGGCGACAGACTGAAGCTTTCTTT
TRBJ1-2	TRBV9	.	TRBD1	CASSTSTGGGYTF	TGTGCCAGCAGCACCAGCACAGGGGGCGGCTACACCTTC
TRBJ1-4	TRBV19	.	.	CASSPHLGATNEKLFF	TGTGCCAGTAGTCCCCACCTAGGCGCCACTAATGAAAAACTGTTTTTT
TRBJ2-1	TRBV27	.	.	CASSFSQSSYNEQFF	TGTGCCAGCAGTTTCTCCCAGAGCTCCTACAATGAGCAGTTCTTC
TRBJ2-1	TRBV9	.	TRBD2	CASSVVGAGEYNEQFF	TGTGCCAGCAGCGTAGTTGGGGCGGGGGAGTACAATGAGCAGTTCTTC
TRBJ1-3	TRBV7-3	.	.	CASSLDLGNTIYF	TGTGCCAGCAGCTTGGACTTGGGAAACACCATATATTTT
TRBJ2-1	TRBV4-1	.	TRBD2	CASSQVSREGLDNEQFF	TGCGCCAGCAGCCAAGTATCGCGGGAGGGCCTCGACAATGAGCAGTTCTTC